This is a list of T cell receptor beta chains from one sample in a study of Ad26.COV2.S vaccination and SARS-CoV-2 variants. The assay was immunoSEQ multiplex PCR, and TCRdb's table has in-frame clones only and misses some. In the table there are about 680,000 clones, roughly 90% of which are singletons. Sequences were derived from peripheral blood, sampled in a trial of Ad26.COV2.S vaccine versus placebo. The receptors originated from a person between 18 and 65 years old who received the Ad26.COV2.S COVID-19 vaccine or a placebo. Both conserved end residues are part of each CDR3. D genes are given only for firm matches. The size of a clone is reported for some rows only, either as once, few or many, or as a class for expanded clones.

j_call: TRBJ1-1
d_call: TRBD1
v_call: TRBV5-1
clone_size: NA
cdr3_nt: TGCGCCAGCAGCATGGGACAGGGCACCGGGGGAGCTTTCTTT
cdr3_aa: CASSMGQGTGGAFF

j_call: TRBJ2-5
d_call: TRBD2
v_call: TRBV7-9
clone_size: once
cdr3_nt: TGTGCCAGCAGCTTAGACGGACTAGGGAGCCAGTACTTC
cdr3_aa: CASSLDGLGSQYF

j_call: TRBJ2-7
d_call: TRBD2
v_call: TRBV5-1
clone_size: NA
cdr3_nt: TGCGCCAGCAGCTTGGGAAGACTAGCGGGGATGTCCTACGAGCAGTACTTC
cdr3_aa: CASSLGRLAGMSYEQYF

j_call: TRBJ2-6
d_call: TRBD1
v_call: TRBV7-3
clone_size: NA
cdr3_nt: TGTGCCAGCAGCATAAAAGGGACAGGGGGAGTCTCTGGGGCCAACGTCCTGACTTTC
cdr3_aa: CASSIKGTGGVSGANVLTF

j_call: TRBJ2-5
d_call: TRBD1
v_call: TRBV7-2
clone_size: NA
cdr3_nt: TGTGCCAGCGGACAGGGGGCTGAAGAGACCCAGTACTTC
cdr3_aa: CASGQGAEETQYF

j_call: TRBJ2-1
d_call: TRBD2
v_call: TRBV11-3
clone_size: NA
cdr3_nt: TGTGCCAGCAGCTTAGGGCGGGAGGGCCACAATGAGCAGTTCTTC
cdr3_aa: CASSLGREGHNEQFF

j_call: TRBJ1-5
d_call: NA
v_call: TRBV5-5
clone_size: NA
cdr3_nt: TGTGCCAGCAGCTTGGCCCCGAATCAGCCCCAGCATTTT
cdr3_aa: CASSLAPNQPQHF

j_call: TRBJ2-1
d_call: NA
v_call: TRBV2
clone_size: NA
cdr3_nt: TGTGCCAGCAGGGGGGATGGGGGGAACGAGCAGTTCTTC
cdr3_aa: CASRGDGGNEQFF

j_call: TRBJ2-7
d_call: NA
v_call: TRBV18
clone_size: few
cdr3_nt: TGTGCCAGCTCACCCGACACTAACGAGCAGTACTTC
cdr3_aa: CASSPDTNEQYF

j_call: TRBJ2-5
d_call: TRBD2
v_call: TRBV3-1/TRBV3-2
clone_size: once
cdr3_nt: TGTGCCAGCAGCCAGAACCTAGCGGGGGGGCGTGAGACCCAGTACTTC
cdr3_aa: CASSQNLAGGRETQYF

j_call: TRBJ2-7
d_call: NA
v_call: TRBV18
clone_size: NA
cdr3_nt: TGTGCCAGCTCGGTTTCGGACTACGAGCAGTACTTC
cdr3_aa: CASSVSDYEQYF

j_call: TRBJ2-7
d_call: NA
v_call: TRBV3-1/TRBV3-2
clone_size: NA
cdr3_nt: TGTGCCAGCAGCCCTGGCAACGGACCCTACGAGCAGTACTTC
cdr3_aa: CASSPGNGPYEQYF

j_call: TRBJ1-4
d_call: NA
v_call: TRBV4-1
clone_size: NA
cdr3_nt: TGCGCCAGCAGGTGGACGGCCGCGGGGGAAAAACTGTTTTTT
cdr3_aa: CASRWTAAGEKLFF

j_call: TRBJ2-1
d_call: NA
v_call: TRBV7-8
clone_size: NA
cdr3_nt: TGTGCCAGCAGCAGGACGCCAAACCAGGGCGGGCTGTTCTTC
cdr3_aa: CASSRTPNQGGLFF

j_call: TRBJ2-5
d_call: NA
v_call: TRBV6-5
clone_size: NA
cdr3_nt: TGTGCCAGCAGGTTGACAGATCAAGAGACCCAGTACTTC
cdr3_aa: CASRLTDQETQYF

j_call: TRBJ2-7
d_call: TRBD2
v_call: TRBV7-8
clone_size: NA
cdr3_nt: TGTGCCAGCAGCTCTGACCCTCCTCTAGCGGGAAGGATGGACGAGCAGTACTTC
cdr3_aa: CASSSDPPLAGRMDEQYF

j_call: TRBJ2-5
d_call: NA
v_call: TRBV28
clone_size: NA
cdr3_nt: TGTGCCAGCAGTTTGACCCACGAAGGGACCCAGTACTTC
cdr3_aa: CASSLTHEGTQYF

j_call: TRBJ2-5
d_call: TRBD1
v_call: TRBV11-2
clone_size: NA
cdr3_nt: TGTGCCAGCAGCCCAGGACAGGGCTTAACGACCCAGTACTTC
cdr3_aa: CASSPGQGLTTQYF

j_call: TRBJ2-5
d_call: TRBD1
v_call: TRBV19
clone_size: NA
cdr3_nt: TGTGCCAGTACCCCCAATCCTCACGGACAGGGAAAAGAGACCCAGTACTTC
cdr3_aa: CASTPNPHGQGKETQYF

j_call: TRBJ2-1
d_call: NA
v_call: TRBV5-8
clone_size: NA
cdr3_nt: TGTGCCAGCAGTTTGGGAGAAAATGAGCAGTTCTTC
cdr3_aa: CASSLGENEQFF

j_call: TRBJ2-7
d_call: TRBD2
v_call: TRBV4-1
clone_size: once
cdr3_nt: TGCGCCAGCAGCCAACAACCACCGGGACTATCCATCTACGAGCAGTACTTC
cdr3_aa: CASSQQPPGLSIYEQYF

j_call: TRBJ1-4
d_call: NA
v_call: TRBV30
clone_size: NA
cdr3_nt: TGTGCCTGGAGTGTAGGCGCAACTAATGAAAAACTGTTTTTT
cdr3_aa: CAWSVGATNEKLFF

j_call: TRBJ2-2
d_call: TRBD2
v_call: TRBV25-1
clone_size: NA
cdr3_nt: TGTGCCAGCAGTGTATACGGGGCTAGCGGGGCTTCCGGGGAGCTGTTTTTT
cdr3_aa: CASSVYGASGASGELFF

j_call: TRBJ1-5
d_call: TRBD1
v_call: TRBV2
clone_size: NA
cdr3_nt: TGTGCCAGCCGGGACAGAATTCCAAGCAATCAGCCCCAGCATTTT
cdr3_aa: CASRDRIPSNQPQHF

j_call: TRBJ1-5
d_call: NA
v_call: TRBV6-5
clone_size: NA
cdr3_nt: TGTGCCAGCAGTTTTAAACAATATCAGCCCCAGCATTTT
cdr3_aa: CASSFKQYQPQHF

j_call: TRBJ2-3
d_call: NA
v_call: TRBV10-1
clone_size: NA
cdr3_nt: TGCGCCAGCAGTGAGCGCGGCGGGGGCACAGATACGCAGTATTTT
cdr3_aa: CASSERGGGTDTQYF

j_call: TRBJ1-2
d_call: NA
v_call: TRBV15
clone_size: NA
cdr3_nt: TGTGCCACCAGCAGAGATCTCACAGGCCTTGGCTACACCTTC
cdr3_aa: CATSRDLTGLGYTF

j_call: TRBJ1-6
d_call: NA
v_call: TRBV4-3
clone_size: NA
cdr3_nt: TGCGCCAGCAGCCGCAACCGGGGCTTTAATTCACCCCTCCACTTT
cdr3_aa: CASSRNRGFNSPLHF

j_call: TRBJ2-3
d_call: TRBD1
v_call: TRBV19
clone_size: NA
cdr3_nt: TGTGCCAGTACGCCCGGGACAGGGACCACAGATACGCAGTATTTT
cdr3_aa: CASTPGTGTTDTQYF

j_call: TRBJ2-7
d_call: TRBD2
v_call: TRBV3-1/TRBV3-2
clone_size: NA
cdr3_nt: TGTGCCAGCAGCCAAGGCCGACGACTAGCGGGACGGTACGAGCAGTACTTC
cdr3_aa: CASSQGRRLAGRYEQYF

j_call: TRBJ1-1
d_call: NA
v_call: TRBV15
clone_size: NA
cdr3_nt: TGTGCCACCAGCAGAGATGTGTTCACTGAAGCTTTCTTT
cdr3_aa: CATSRDVFTEAFF

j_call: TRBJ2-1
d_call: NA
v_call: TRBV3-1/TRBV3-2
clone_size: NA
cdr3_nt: TGTGCCAGCAGCACCCCTTTAGGGGCGGAGAATGAGCAGTTCTTC
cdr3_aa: CASSTPLGAENEQFF

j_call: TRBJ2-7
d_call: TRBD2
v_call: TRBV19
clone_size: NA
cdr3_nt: TGTGCCAGTAGTATAAGGCCCGGGGGGTCCTACGAGCAGTACTTC
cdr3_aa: CASSIRPGGSYEQYF

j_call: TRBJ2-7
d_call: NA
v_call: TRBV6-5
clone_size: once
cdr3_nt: TGTGCCAGCAGTAGTAGCGAGAGCTCCTACGAGCAGTACTTC
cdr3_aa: CASSSSESSYEQYF

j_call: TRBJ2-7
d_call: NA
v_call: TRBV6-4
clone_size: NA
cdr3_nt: TGTGCCAGCAGTGAAAGGTGGGTGGTAATTTTCGAGCAGTACTTC
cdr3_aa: CASSERWVVIFEQYF

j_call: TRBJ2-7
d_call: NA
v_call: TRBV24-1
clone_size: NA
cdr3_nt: TGTGCCACCAGTGACCCGAGAGGTACGGGGGAGCAGTACTTC
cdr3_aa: CATSDPRGTGEQYF

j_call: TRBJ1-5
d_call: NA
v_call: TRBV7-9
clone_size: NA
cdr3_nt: TGTGCCAGCAGTTCCGACCGGAATCAGCCCCAGCATTTT
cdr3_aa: CASSSDRNQPQHF

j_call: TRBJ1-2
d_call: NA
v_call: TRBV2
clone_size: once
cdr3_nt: TGTGCCCGCAGCACAGGAGACTATGGCTACACCTTC
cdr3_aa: CARSTGDYGYTF

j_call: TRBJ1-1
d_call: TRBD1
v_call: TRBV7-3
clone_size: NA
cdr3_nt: TGTGCCAGCAGCTCCGGACAGGGGAGCACTGAAGCTTTCTTT
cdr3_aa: CASSSGQGSTEAFF

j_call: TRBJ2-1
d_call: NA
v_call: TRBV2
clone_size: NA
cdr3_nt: TGTGCCAGCAGTGGGCAGGGGACAAGCAATGAGCAGTTCTTC
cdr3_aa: CASSGQGTSNEQFF

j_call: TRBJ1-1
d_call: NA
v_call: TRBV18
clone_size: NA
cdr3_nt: TGTGCCAGCTCCTGGGGCGCTGAAGCTTTCTTT
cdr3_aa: CASSWGAEAFF

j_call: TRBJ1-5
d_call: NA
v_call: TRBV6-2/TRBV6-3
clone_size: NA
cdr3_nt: TGTGCCAGCAGTCCAGGGGTGCCCGGGGTCGGCAATCAGCCCCAGCATTTT
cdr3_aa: CASSPGVPGVGNQPQHF

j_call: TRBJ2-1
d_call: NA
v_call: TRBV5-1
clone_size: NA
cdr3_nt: TGCGCCAGCAGCACGGACAGTCTGGCTAACAATGAGCAGTTCTTC
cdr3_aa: CASSTDSLANNEQFF

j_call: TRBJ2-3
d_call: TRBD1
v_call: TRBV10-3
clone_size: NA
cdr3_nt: TGTGCCATCACCGGGACAGGGCCCACAGATACGCAGTATTTT
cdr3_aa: CAITGTGPTDTQYF

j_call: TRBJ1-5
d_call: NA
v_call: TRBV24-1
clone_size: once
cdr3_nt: TGTGCCACCAGTGATCCCCGAGGGGGGGGCAATCAGCCCCAGCATTTT
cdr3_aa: CATSDPRGGGNQPQHF

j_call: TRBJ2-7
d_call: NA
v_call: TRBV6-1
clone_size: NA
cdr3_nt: TGTGCCAGCAGTGATTACTACGAGCAGTACTTC
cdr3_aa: CASSDYYEQYF

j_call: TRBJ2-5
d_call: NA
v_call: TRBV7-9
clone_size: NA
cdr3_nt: TGTGCCAGCAGCTTAGGAGCAGAGACCCAGTACTTC
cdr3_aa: CASSLGAETQYF

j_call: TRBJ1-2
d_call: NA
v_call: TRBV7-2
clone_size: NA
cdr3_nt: TGTGCCAGCAGCTTAGCCCGTTTAGCGGCTGACACCTTC
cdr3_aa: CASSLARLAADTF

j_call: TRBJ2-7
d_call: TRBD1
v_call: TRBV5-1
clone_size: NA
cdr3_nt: TGCGCCAGCAGCTTGGCGACAGGGATCGACGAGCAGTACTTC
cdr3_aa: CASSLATGIDEQYF